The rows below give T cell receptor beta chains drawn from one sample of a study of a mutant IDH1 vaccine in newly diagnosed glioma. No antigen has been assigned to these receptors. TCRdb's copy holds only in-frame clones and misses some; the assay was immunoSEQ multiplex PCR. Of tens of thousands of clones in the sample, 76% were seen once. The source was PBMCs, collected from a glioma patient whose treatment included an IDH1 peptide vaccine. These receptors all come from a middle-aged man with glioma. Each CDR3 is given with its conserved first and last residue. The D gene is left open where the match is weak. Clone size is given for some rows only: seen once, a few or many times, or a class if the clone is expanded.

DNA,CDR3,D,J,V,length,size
TGCGCCAGCAGTGAGTACGACGGGGGAGATGGGACCCAGTACTTC,CASSEYDGGDGTQYF,.,TRBJ2-5,TRBV10-1,15,.
TGTGCCAGTAGTATAGACAGGGCTCAGCCCCAGCATTTT,CASSIDRAQPQHF,.,TRBJ1-5,TRBV19,13,.
TGTGCCAGCAGCCGCCTTGGACAGGGCGGAAATCAGCCCCAGCATTTT,CASSRLGQGGNQPQHF,TRBD1,TRBJ1-5,TRBV27,16,.
TGTGCCAGCAGTGACTGGGCCAACCCCACAGATACGCAGTATTTT,CASSDWANPTDTQYF,.,TRBJ2-3,TRBV6-1,15,.
TGTGCCAGCAGTTTGAGGGATGACACTAGCACAGATACGCAGTATTTT,CASSLRDDTSTDTQYF,.,TRBJ2-3,TRBV27,16,.
TGTGCCAGCAGCTTACCCCGGAGATTGCTCCCCTACAATGAGCAGTTCTTC,CASSLPRRLLPYNEQFF,.,TRBJ2-1,TRBV7-8,17,.
TGTGCCAGCAGCTACATCCCCCGGCTTAGCAGACGCACAGATACGCAGTATTTT,CASSYIPRLSRRTDTQYF,.,TRBJ2-3,TRBV11-2,18,.
TGTGCCAGCTCATCTAGCGGGACCGTGGTCTACGAGCAGTACTTC,CASSSSGTVVYEQYF,TRBD2,TRBJ2-7,TRBV18,15,.
TGTGCCAGCACCCGGGGGGGGCGGAATGAGCAGTTCTTC,CASTRGGRNEQFF,TRBD2,TRBJ2-1,TRBV7-9,13,.
TGTGCCAGTAGTATAAGACAGGGGAACGCCGGGGAGCTGTTTTTT,CASSIRQGNAGELFF,TRBD1,TRBJ2-2,TRBV19,15,.
TGCACCAGCAGCCAAGAGAGTAGCGGGAGTTGGTTTCATGAGCAGTTCTTC,CTSSQESSGSWFHEQFF,.,TRBJ2-1,TRBV1,17,once
TGCGCCAGCAGTCCGGGAACTAGCGGAGTCTGGGAGCAGTACTTC,CASSPGTSGVWEQYF,TRBD2,TRBJ2-7,TRBV4-1,15,.
TGTGCCAGCAGACCACTAGCGGGAGGGGGCAATGAGCAGTTCTTC,CASRPLAGGGNEQFF,TRBD2,TRBJ2-1,TRBV6-5,15,.
TGTGCCAGCAGCTTCCTAGCGGGCCTCCCCTACGAGCAGCACTTC,CASSFLAGLPYEQHF,TRBD2,TRBJ2-7,TRBV5-6,15,.
TGTGCCAGCAGCCTGGGTTGGGCCAGCGTCGACACTGAAGCTTTCTTT,CASSLGWASVDTEAFF,.,TRBJ1-1,TRBV5-5,16,.
TGCGCCAGCAGCTTGGTCACGGGGAACACTGAAGCTTTCTTT,CASSLVTGNTEAFF,.,TRBJ1-1,TRBV5-1,14,.
TGTGCCAGCAGTGAAGATTACGGATCTAATGAAAAACTGTTTTTT,CASSEDYGSNEKLFF,.,TRBJ1-4,TRBV2,15,few
TGTGCCAGCAGGCTGAGGATCGGGGAGCTGTTTTTT,CASRLRIGELFF,.,TRBJ2-2,TRBV5-6,12,once
TGTGCCAGTAGGCGGGACAGACTCCAAGAGACCCAGTACTTC,CASRRDRLQETQYF,.,TRBJ2-5,TRBV19,14,.
TGTGCCAGCAGCTTAGTCGGGGAAAAACTGTTTTTT,CASSLVGEKLFF,.,TRBJ1-4,TRBV7-9,12,few
TGTGCCAGCAGCGTTCAGGGTACTAATCAGCCCCAGCATTTT,CASSVQGTNQPQHF,.,TRBJ1-5,TRBV7-9,14,few
TGCGCCAGCAGCCAAGATCCGGGGATAGGCTCTGGGGCCAACGTCCTGACTTTC,CASSQDPGIGSGANVLTF,.,TRBJ2-6,TRBV4-3,18,.
TGTGCCAGCAGGGAGGACAGGATCTATGGCTACACCTTC,CASREDRIYGYTF,TRBD1,TRBJ1-2,TRBV6-1,13,.
TGTGCCAGCTCCTTGAGCTCCGGGAACACTGAAGCTTTCTTT,CASSLSSGNTEAFF,.,TRBJ1-1,TRBV18,14,.
TGCAGCGTTGTTCAAGGGAGTTCAGACTACAATGAGCAGTTCTTC,CSVVQGSSDYNEQFF,.,TRBJ2-1,TRBV29-1,15,.
TGTGCCAGCAGTTACGAGGCCAGGGCTTCTGGAAACACCATATATTTT,CASSYEARASGNTIYF,.,TRBJ1-3,TRBV6-5,16,.
TGTGCCAGTAGTATAGGGTACAGGGCCGAGGAGCTGTTTTTT,CASSIGYRAEELFF,.,TRBJ2-2,TRBV19,14,few
TGTGCCAGCCGGGGGATGGGTACCTACGAGCAGTACTTC,CASRGMGTYEQYF,.,TRBJ2-7,TRBV2,13,.
TGTGCCAGCAGCCAAGATGGGGCCGCAACTAGCGGGACCTACGAGCAGTACTTC,CASSQDGAATSGTYEQYF,TRBD2,TRBJ2-7,TRBV4-2,18,.
TGCGCCAGCAGCCAAGGGACTAGCGGGAGAGAGACCCAGTACTTC,CASSQGTSGRETQYF,TRBD2,TRBJ2-5,TRBV4-1,15,.
TGTGCCTCAAATCCGGGGATTCGGGCTGGGGCCAACGTCCTGACTTTC,CASNPGIRAGANVLTF,.,TRBJ2-6,TRBV11-2,16,.
TGTGCCAGCAGCTCACACGTAGCGGGAGAAGGGGGTGAGCAGTTCTTC,CASSSHVAGEGGEQFF,TRBD2,TRBJ2-1,TRBV27,16,.
TGTGCCAGCAGTTTATGGACTAGCGGGAGGACCGGGGAGCTGTTTTTT,CASSLWTSGRTGELFF,TRBD2,TRBJ2-2,TRBV28,16,.
TGTGCCAGCACCAAAACAAGACCTAACTATGGCTACACCTTC,CASTKTRPNYGYTF,.,TRBJ1-2,TRBV28,14,.
TGTGCCAGCAGCTTGTACGACAGGGGAGGAACCGGGGAGCTGTTTTTT,CASSLYDRGGTGELFF,TRBD1,TRBJ2-2,TRBV5-6,16,.